The next 17 T cell receptor beta chains were all read from a single sample in a study of T cell responses to AZD1222 COVID-19 vaccine. Clones were sequenced by immunoSEQ multiplex PCR, and TCRdb holds only the in-frame ones, with some missing. Here the sample spans approximately 79,000 clones, roughly 80% being singletons. This specimen consisted of peripheral blood, obtained 28 days after the second AZD1222 dose. Receptor source: an adult who received the AZD1222 COVID-19 vaccine.

The chain employs TRBV7-2 and TRBJ2-3; D gene unclear. This CDR3 has 13 residues. Between the trimmed V and J ends, which lost 1 base and 7 bases, there was a span of 9 bases. The germline V gene encodes CDR1 SGHTA and CDR2 FQGNSA. The CDR3 DNA reads TGTGCCAGCAGCTTAGATAACAAGTATACGCAGTATTTT. Amino acids: CASSLDNKYTQYF.

CDR3 residues: CASSLEQGVGAKQPQHF. The DNA of the CDR3 is TGTGCCAGCAGCTTAGAACAGGGGGTTGGGGCGAAACAGCCCCAGCATTTT. This rearrangement joins TRBV7-2 to TRBJ1-5, with 8 bases lining up with TRBD1. This CDR3 has 17 amino acids. Germline CDR1 reads SGHTA; CDR2 reads FQGNSA. Trimming at V came to 1 base and at J to 7 bases, leaving 12 bases not matched to a gene. Supplemented by reference TRBV7-2 and TRBJ1-5, the full variable domain reads GAGVSQSPSNKVTEKGKDVELRCDPISGHTALYWYRQSLGQGLEFLIYFQGNSAPDKSGLPSDRFSAERTGGSVSTLTIQRTQQEDSAVYLCASSLEQGVGAKQPQHFGDGTRLSIL.

The chain joins TRBV3-1 (or the pseudogene TRBV3-2) to TRBJ1-1; 7 bases align to TRBD1. J gave up 3 bases and V 2 bases, and 6 bases lay outside the gene matches. This CDR3 region has 15 residues. Per germline, CDR1 LGHDT and CDR2 YNNKEL (reference sequence). CDR3 sequence reads: CASSQRARGDTEAFF. The CDR3 DNA reads TGTGCCAGCAGCCAAAGGGCCAGGGGGGACACTGAAGCTTTCTTT.

In its sample, this clone was seen a few times. CDR3 sequence reads: CASKSGNYGYTF. The CDR3 DNA reads as TGTGCCAGCAAAAGTGGAAACTATGGCTACACCTTC. V gene TRBV28 combines with J gene TRBJ1-2, with D uncertain. The CDR3 has 12 residues. Germline CDR1 reads MDHEN; CDR2 reads SYDVKM. The ends were cut back, 7 bases at V and 2 bases at J, with 8 bases in the middle.

The V gene is TRBV28, the J gene TRBJ2-1; a weak D match, TRBD2 (12 bases). V dropped 6 bases and J dropped 7 bases, with 31 bases sitting between them. Germline CDR1 is MDHEN and CDR2 is SYDVKM. The CDR3 is made up of 19 amino acids. CDR3 in DNA: TGTGCCAGCAGCGCTGCCCGGGACAGGGGGACTAGCGGGTTGAATGAGCAGTTCTTC. It yields the protein CASSAARDRGTSGLNEQFF.

The rearrangement links TRBV28 to TRBJ2-3; 9 bases match TRBD1. The CDR3 runs to 18 residues. V dropped 6 bases and J dropped 3; count of bases not matched to a gene: 16. Germline V CDR1 and CDR2: MDHEN, SYDVKM. This CDR3 reads CASRRRQQYRGHTDTQYF. In DNA form, the CDR3 reads TGTGCCAGCAGGCGAAGGCAGCAGTACAGGGGGCATACAGATACGCAGTATTTT.

The sample holds one count of this clone. This clone may be a read error of a much larger clone one base away. This sample also contains other DNA sequences that code for the same CDR3. The chain uses TRBV4-1 and TRBJ2-7; 9 bases line up with TRBD2. J gave up 4 bases and V 0 bases, and 7 bases lay outside the gene matches. This CDR3 contains 16 residues. Germline CDR1 reads MGHRA; CDR2 reads YSYEKL. The CDR3 reads CASSQERAGGGYEQYF. The CDR3, as DNA: TGCGCCAGCAGCCAAGAACGGGCGGGAGGGGGGTACGAGCAGTACTTC.

The V gene is TRBV5-6, the J gene TRBJ2-1; 9 nucleotides align to TRBD1. The ends lost 4 bases at V and 6 bases at J; junction bases unmatched: 2. The CDR3 is 13 amino acids. Germline CDR1 and CDR2: SGHDT and YYEEEE. CDR3 bases: TGTGCCAGCAGCCGGGACAGGGTCAATGAGCAGTTCTTC. Translation gives CASSRDRVNEQFF.

This clone was seen more than once but under ten times. This chain joins TRBV11-3 and TRBJ2-1; TRBD2 is a possible D gene (5 bases). Germline lookup yields CDR1 SGHNT and CDR2 YENEEA. The CDR3 is 14 amino acids. V was pared by 5 bases and J by 8 bases, with 16 bases between. CDR3 residues: CASSPSPRAHEQFF. The CDR3 nucleotides read TGTGCCAGCAGCCCTAGCCCCCGGGCCCATGAGCAGTTCTTC.

This chain joins TRBV6-4 and TRBJ2-2, with D perhaps matching TRBD2 (5 bases). The CDR3 consists of 14 residues. The germline V and J ends were trimmed by 8 bases and 0 bases, with 10 bases remaining between them. Germline-derived CDR1 and CDR2 are MRHNA and SNTAGT. CDR3 region: CASGRESNTGELFF. The CDR3 DNA reads as TGTGCCAGCGGACGGGAATCGAACACCGGGGAGCTGTTTTTT.

The genes are TRBV2 and TRBJ2-1, with unresolved D. Germline V gives CDR1 SNHLY, CDR2 FYNNEI. This CDR3 contains 14 residues. V lost 2 bases to trimming and J lost 10 bases, with 15 bases between them. This chain's CDR3 is CASSESGPQAEQFF. CDR3 in DNA: TGTGCCAGCAGTGAATCTGGCCCCCAGGCGGAGCAGTTCTTC.

This chain connects TRBV28 to TRBJ1-3, with 7 bases that match TRBD1. This CDR3 region has 16 residues. The V gene's germline CDR1 is MDHEN and CDR2 SYDVKM. With V trimmed by 5 bases and J by 5 bases, 12 bases remained unmatched. CDR3 sequence: CASSTPPGGQRNTIYF. CDR3 DNA: TGTGCCAGCAGTACCCCCCCAGGGGGGCAGCGAAACACCATATATTTT.

The chain carries TRBV5-1 and TRBJ1-1; TRBD1 is a possible D gene (6 bases). Germline V gives CDR1 SGHRS, CDR2 YFSETQ. Trimming stripped 0 bases from V and 5 bases from J, with 8 bases between. This CDR3 spans 13 amino acids. CDR3 coding DNA: TGCGCCAGCAGCTTGGCAGGGGCGACTGAAGCTTTCTTT. Translation gives CASSLAGATEAFF.

This chain connects TRBV30 to TRBJ2-7; TRBD1 matches 9 bases. The CDR3 totals 14 residues. The V gene end was trimmed by 4 bases and the J gene end by 13 bases; junction bases not matched to a gene: 17. Germline CDR1 reads GTSNPN; CDR2 reads SVGIG (reference sequence). CDR3 protein: CAWTSSPGQGSSYF. The CDR3, as DNA: TGTGCCTGGACCTCATCACCGGGACAGGGTTCTTCCTACTTC.

This clone was observed once. V and J are TRBV18 and TRBJ2-3; TRBD2 agrees at 10 bases. Germline V lookup: CDR1 KGHSH, CDR2 LQKENI. J lost 5 bases, V lost 4 bases, and 6 bases had no gene match. The CDR3 runs 15 residues. The CDR3 reads CASSQSSGSGDTQYF. The CDR3 DNA reads as TGTGCCAGCTCACAATCTAGCGGGAGTGGAGATACGCAGTATTTT. Full variable domain (missing parts from reference TRBV18 and TRBJ2-3): NAGVMQNPRHLVRRRGQEARLRCSPMKGHSHVYWYRQLPEEGLKFMVYLQKENIIDESGMPKERFSAEFPKEGPSILRIQQVVRGDSAAYFCASSQSSGSGDTQYFGPGTRLTVL.

The chain recombines TRBV3-1 (or the pseudogene TRBV3-2) with TRBJ1-4; a weak D match, TRBD1 (6 bases). The CDR3 contains 13 residues. Germline V gene data show CDR1 as LGHDT and CDR2 as YNNKEL (reference sequence). Trimming pared 1 base from V and 8 bases from J, leaving 8 bases between. The CDR3 sequence is CASSQVQGEKLFF. In DNA, the CDR3 is TGTGCCAGCAGCCAAGTTCAGGGGGAAAAACTGTTTTTT.

V gene TRBV7-2 combines with J gene TRBJ2-7, with 9 nucleotides matching TRBD2. Losses at the gene ends were 5 bases for V and 4 bases for J; bases not matched to a gene: 9. The CDR3 is 15 residues long. Germline V gives CDR1 SGHTA, CDR2 FQGNSA. As DNA, the CDR3 is TGTGCCAGCAGCCTTAGCGGGAGATCGGGTTACGAGCAGTACTTC. Protein: CASSLSGRSGYEQYF.